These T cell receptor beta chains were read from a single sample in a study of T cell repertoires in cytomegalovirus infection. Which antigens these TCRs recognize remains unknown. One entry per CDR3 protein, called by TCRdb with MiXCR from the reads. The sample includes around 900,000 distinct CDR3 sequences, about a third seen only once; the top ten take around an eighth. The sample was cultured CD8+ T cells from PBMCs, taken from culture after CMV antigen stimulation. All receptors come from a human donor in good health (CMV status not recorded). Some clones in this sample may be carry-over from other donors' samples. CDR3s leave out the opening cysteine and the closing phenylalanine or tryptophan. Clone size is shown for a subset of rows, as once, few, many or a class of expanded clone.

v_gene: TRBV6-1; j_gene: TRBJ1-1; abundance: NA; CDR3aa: ATHPDPIVWRTEAF
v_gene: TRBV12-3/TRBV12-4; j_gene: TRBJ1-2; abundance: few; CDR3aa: ASSRGWAGYGYT
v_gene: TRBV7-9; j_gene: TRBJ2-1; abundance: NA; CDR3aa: ASSVPQDPGREQF
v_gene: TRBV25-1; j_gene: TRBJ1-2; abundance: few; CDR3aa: ASSGPGWGYT
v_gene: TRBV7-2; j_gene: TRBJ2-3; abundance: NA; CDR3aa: ASSQFQGIGSTDTQY
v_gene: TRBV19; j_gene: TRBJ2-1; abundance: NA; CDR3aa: ASSVEGELSYNELF
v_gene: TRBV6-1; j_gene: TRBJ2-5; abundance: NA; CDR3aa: ATRGYQETQY
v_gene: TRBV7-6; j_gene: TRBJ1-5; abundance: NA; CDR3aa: ASSTGTGGSNQPQH
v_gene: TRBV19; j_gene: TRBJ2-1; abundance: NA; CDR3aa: ASSIDLPGWNEQF
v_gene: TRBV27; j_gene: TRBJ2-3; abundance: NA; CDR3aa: ASSLSAGGYADTQY
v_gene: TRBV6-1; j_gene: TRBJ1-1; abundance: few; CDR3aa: ASSEVGSDTEAF
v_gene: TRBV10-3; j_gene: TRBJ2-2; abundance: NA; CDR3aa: AMEGGNTGELF
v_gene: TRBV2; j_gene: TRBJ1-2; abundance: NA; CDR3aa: ASTGGQYGYT
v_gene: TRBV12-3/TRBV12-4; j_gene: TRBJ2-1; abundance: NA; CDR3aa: ASRGQSNEQF
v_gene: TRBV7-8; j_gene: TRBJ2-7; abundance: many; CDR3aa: ASSPYRSQGSYEQY
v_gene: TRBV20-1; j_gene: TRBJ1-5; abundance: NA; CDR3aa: SAHGQGNQPQH
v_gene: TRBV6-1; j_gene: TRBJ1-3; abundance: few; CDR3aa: ASTSGSGNTIY
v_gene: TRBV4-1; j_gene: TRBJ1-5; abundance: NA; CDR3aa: ASSHNSVDQPQH
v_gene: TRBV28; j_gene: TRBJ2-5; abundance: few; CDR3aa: ASSTGINEETQY
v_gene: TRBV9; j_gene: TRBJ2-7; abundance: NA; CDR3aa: ASSGPIAGNPYEQY
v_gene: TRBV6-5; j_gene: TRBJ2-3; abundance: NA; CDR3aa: ASSYSPFKWGVADTQY
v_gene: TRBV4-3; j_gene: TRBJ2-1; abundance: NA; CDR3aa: ASSRVTTGTADNEQF